This record covers a single T cell receptor beta chain. Per the germline V gene, CDR1 is SGHVS and CDR2 is FNYEAQ. The ends were cut back, 2 bases at V and 2 bases at J, with 21 bases in the middle. The CDR3 runs to 18 residues. Original processing methods: Quantification of nucleated cells was approximated via reference gene primer amplification. Profiled with immunoSEQ multiplex PCR; TCRdb holds only in-frame clones, not every one. Clone size and the V and J calls come from that table; the DNA yielded D and trimming. The repertoire holds some 66,000 clones, with over 80% as singletons. The sample is drawn from a study of blood T cell repertoires in COVID-19. As for the study in general: Acute and convalescent COVID-19 samples came from the United States, Italy and Spain. PBMCs, B-cell-depleted T cells, or T cells were the source of the cDNA or gDNA that made up the material.

The receptor comes from a human donor in a cohort sampled during active COVID-19. The chain recombines TRBV7-6 with TRBJ1-1; the D gene is possibly TRBD1 (6 bases). Sequencing was done on a sample of peripheral blood. For the CDR3, the DNA is TGTGCCAGCAGCTTAACGGGAAGATGGCAACAGGGAAACACTGAAGCTTTCTTT. It is translated as CASSLTGRWQQGNTEAFF.